This T cell receptor beta chain was retrieved from a study of identical twins. All of the donors were Caucasians in good health. Study-level findings and limits: Possibly, invariant MAIT and iNKT cells partly confounded zero-insertion analyses. Out-of-frame alpha sequences shared between twins exhibited an excess of low generation probability.

The CDR3 sequence is 17 residues long. After removal of 2 bases from V and 4 bases from J, the junction contained 12 bases not matched to a gene. From germline, CDR1 is SEHNR and CDR2 FQNEAQ (reference sequence). TCRdb recomputed calls from the 5' RACE reads with MiXCR, one row per CDR3 protein. The data hold about 100,000 distinct CDR3 sequences, with under 7% observed a single time. This clonotype was counted at least ten times. The antigen is not known. The V call is TRBV7-9, the J call TRBJ2-5; the match to TRBD1 covers 8 bases. The sequenced material came from memory T cells sorted from blood. The clonotype originates from a woman aged 45 to 65 in good health. The CDR3 reads CASSLPTGQGLRETQYF. CDR3 sequence (DNA): TGTGCCAGCAGCTTACCCACTGGACAGGGATTGAGAGAGACCCAGTACTTC.